These T cell receptor beta chains were read from a single sample in a study of T cell responses to AZD1222 COVID-19 vaccine. Method: immunoSEQ multiplex PCR; TCRdb's copy keeps in-frame clones and lacks some. The sample records around 130,000 clones, 70% to 90% being singletons. Sequencing was performed on peripheral blood, taken on day 0 of AZD1222 vaccination. The receptors derive from an adult in good health. Both conserved end residues are part of each CDR3. The order of the fields is V gene, clone size, J gene, D gene, CDR3 DNA, CDR3 protein. The D gene is left open where the match is weak. Clone size is stated in some rows and not others, as once, few, many or a class when expanded.

V gene: TRBV19; clone size: .; J gene: TRBJ2-7; D gene: TRBD1; CDR3 DNA: TGTGCCAGTAGCCCACAGGGGGTCGGCGACGAGCAGTACTTC; CDR3 protein: CASSPQGVGDEQYF
V gene: TRBV24-1; clone size: .; J gene: TRBJ2-2; D gene: TRBD1; CDR3 DNA: TGTGCCACCAGTGATTTAATGGGACAGGGTACGAACACCGGGGAGCTGTTTTTT; CDR3 protein: CATSDLMGQGTNTGELFF
V gene: TRBV4-1; clone size: .; J gene: TRBJ2-7; D gene: .; CDR3 DNA: TGCGCCAGCAGCGCGGTTCCGAGACGATACGAGCAGTACTTC; CDR3 protein: CASSAVPRRYEQYF
V gene: TRBV5-1; clone size: .; J gene: TRBJ2-7; D gene: .; CDR3 DNA: TGCGCCAGCAGCCGGGACCTACTGAGCTCCTACGAGCAGTACTTC; CDR3 protein: CASSRDLLSSYEQYF
V gene: TRBV11-1; clone size: .; J gene: TRBJ2-3; D gene: .; CDR3 DNA: TGTGCCAGCAGCTTAGGGGGGGCTAGCGCAGATACGCAGTATTTT; CDR3 protein: CASSLGGASADTQYF
V gene: TRBV19; clone size: .; J gene: TRBJ1-5; D gene: .; CDR3 DNA: TGTGCCAGTAGTATAGATCACAGTTATAGCAATCAGCCCCAGCATTTT; CDR3 protein: CASSIDHSYSNQPQHF
V gene: TRBV7-9; clone size: once; J gene: TRBJ2-7; D gene: TRBD1; CDR3 DNA: TGTGCCAGCAGCTCGGACAGGGAATCCTACGAGCAGTACTTC; CDR3 protein: CASSSDRESYEQYF
V gene: TRBV6-1; clone size: .; J gene: TRBJ2-5; D gene: TRBD1; CDR3 DNA: TGTGCCAGCAGTCTGACAGGGGAAGAGACCCAGTACTTC; CDR3 protein: CASSLTGEETQYF
V gene: TRBV9; clone size: many; J gene: TRBJ2-3; D gene: TRBD2; CDR3 DNA: TGTGCCAGCAGCGTAGGTCGGGGCCTCAAGCGGGGGAGCACAGATACGCAGTATTTT; CDR3 protein: CASSVGRGLKRGSTDTQYF
V gene: TRBV7-9; clone size: few; J gene: TRBJ2-7; D gene: .; CDR3 DNA: TGTGCCAGCAGCTCACCGGGGACCTGGGAGCAGTACTTC; CDR3 protein: CASSSPGTWEQYF
V gene: TRBV29-1; clone size: .; J gene: TRBJ2-2; D gene: .; CDR3 DNA: TGCAGCGTTGAAGTTGACCCTAAGAACACCGGGGAGCTGTTTTTT; CDR3 protein: CSVEVDPKNTGELFF
V gene: TRBV3-1/TRBV3-2; clone size: .; J gene: TRBJ1-5; D gene: TRBD1; CDR3 DNA: TGTGCCAGCAGCCAAGATCTCGGGGCAGGGGGTCGAAGCCAGCCCCAGCATTTT; CDR3 protein: CASSQDLGAGGRSQPQHF
V gene: TRBV18; clone size: .; J gene: TRBJ2-2; D gene: .; CDR3 DNA: TGTGCCAGCTCACCACCTGGGACCGGGGAGCTGTTTTTT; CDR3 protein: CASSPPGTGELFF
V gene: TRBV6-2/TRBV6-3; clone size: .; J gene: TRBJ2-7; D gene: .; CDR3 DNA: TGTGCCAGCAGTCAGGATGAAAGGGGCGAGCAGTACTTC; CDR3 protein: CASSQDERGEQYF
V gene: TRBV5-4; clone size: few; J gene: TRBJ2-1; D gene: TRBD2; CDR3 DNA: TGTGCCAGCAGCTTATGGGTAGCGGGGGCCTACAATGAGCAGTTCTTC; CDR3 protein: CASSLWVAGAYNEQFF